Described below is a single T cell receptor (beta chain) sequence and its context. Its specific antigen is unknown. Base qualities were left out, and no much larger clone turns up one base away. These data come from a study of OX40 agonist ivuxolimab in advanced cancers. For the wider study: Ivuxolimab, which targeted the costimulatory receptor OX40 (CD134), was an agonistic, fully human IgG2 monoclonal antibody. Intravenous ivuxolimab was administered to patients every 2 weeks at six dose levels: 0.01, 0.1, 0.3, 1.5, 3 and 10 mg/kg. Of the 50 to 55 patients in dose escalation, 19 had hepatocellular carcinoma, some 15 had melanoma, 9 had renal cell carcinoma and 9 had head and neck cancer. In the dose-escalation cohort, about four fifths of patients were male, and the mean age was roughly 60 years with a range of roughly 23 to 90. Patients were allowed to have had prior anti-PD-1, anti-PD-L1 or anti-CTLA-4 therapy, and 40% of the dose-escalation patients had previously received checkpoint inhibitors. Three dose-escalation patients achieved partial responses, one with hepatocellular carcinoma and two with cutaneous melanoma. Peripheral TCRbeta sequencing was intended to test whether TCR sequence diversity was altered and clonal T-cell expansion was caused by ivuxolimab. The paper reports the monotherapy dose-escalation portion (N of about 47 patients) of the phase I ivuxolimab trial.

Study-wide conclusions, independent of this receptor: At doses of 0.1 to 3.0 mg/kg, clonal expansion of both CD4+ and CD8+ T cells in blood was seen between baseline and week 6. In partial responders in the 0.1-3.0 mg/kg groups, normalized peripheral clonal expansion was found to be among the lowest, especially among CD8+ T cells. Low levels of normalized T-cell clonal expansion were also shown by some nonresponding patients. The antigen specificity of the peripheral T cells that underwent clonal expansion was not determined. After ivuxolimab, CD8+ T cells had more expanded clones than CD4+ T cells on average.

Genomic DNA was isolated from the sorted cells so that the TCRbeta CDR3 region could be sequenced. TCRbeta CDR3 regions were sequenced using the immunoSEQ Assay. As stored in TCRdb, this immuneACCESS dataset retains in-frame rearrangements with V and J assigned. A fraction of the clones does not appear; measured against another copy, unresolved V genes explain less than half of the discrepancy, and the remainder lacks a known reason. The sample records about 66,000 clones, more than 80% of which are singletons. The top ten clones comprise roughly an eighth of the sample. Patients with a history of autoimmune disease or receiving systemic immunosuppression were excluded from the trial. Peripheral blood for TCR sequencing was collected from all dose cohorts at baseline, on cycle 4 day 1, and on cycle 7 day 1. Samples were obtained from an open-label, multicenter, first-in-human phase I dose-escalation trial of ivuxolimab. Adults with locally advanced or metastatic head and neck squamous cell, hepatocellular, melanoma or renal cell carcinoma were enrolled in the trial. Before TCR sequencing, CD4+ T cells and CD8+ T cells were sorted from peripheral blood as separate populations.

The sequence derives from an adult with an advanced solid tumor such as melanoma, head and neck, liver or kidney cancer. The sequenced sample was CD4+ or CD8+ T cells sorted from blood, obtained in a trial of the OX40 agonist ivuxolimab.

The nucleotides read TGTGCCAGCACTTCGGACAGAAGCTCCTACGAGCAGTACTTC. This is translated as CASTSDRSSYEQYF. The rearrangement combines TRBV2 with TRBJ2-7; D gene: possibly TRBD1, on 6 matching bases. The junction carries 13 bases between V and J, which are trimmed by 7 bases and 0 bases respectively. The germline V gene encodes CDR1 SNHLY and CDR2 FYNNEI. The CDR3 goes from the cysteine to the phenylalanine over 14 residues. Just the 42-base CDR3 DNA is kept, in frame starting at base 1.